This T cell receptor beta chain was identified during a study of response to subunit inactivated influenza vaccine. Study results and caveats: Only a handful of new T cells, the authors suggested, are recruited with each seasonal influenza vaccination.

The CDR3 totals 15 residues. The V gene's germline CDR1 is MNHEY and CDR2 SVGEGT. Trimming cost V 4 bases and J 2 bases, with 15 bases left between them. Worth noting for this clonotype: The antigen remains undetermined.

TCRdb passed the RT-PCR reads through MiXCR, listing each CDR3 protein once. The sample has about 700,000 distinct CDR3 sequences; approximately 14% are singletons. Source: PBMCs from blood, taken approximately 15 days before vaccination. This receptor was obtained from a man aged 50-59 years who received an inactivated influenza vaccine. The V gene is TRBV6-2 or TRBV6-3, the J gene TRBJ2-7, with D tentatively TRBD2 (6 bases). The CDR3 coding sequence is TGTGCCAGCAGTTCCCCCCCGCGGGGAACCTACGAGCAGTACTTC. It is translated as CASSSPPRGTYEQYF.